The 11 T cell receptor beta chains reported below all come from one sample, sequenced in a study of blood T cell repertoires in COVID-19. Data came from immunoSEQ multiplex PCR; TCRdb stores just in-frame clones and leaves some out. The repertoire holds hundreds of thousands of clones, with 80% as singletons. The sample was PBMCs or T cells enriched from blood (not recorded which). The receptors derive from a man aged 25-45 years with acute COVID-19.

DNA for the CDR3: TGTGCCTCTCAGCTGGGGGGGACCGCTGGAAACACCATATATTTT. This codes for CASQLGGTAGNTIYF. The V call is TRBV6-5, the J call TRBJ1-3; D might be TRBD1 (5 bases). This CDR3 is built from 15 residues. Trimming removed 11 bases at V and 2 bases at J, with 19 bases between. Germline CDR1 and CDR2: MNHEY and SVGAGI.

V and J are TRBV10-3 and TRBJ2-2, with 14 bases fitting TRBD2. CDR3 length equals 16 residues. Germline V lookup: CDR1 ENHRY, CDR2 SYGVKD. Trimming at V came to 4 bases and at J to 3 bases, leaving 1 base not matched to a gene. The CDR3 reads CAISVGLAGDTGELFF. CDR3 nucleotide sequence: TGTGCCATCAGTGTGGGACTAGCGGGGGACACCGGGGAGCTGTTTTTT.

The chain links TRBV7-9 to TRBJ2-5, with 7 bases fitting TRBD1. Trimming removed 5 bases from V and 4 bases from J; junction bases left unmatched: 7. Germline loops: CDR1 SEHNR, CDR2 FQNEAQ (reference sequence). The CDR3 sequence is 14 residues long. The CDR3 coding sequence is TGTGCCAGCAGCCATCCCCGGGACAGAGAGACCCAGTACTTC. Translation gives CASSHPRDRETQYF.

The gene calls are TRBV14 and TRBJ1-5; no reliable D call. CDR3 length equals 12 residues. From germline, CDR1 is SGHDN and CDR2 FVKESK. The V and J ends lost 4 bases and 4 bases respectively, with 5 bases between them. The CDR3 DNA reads TGTGCCAGCAGCCTACAGAATCAGCCCCAGCATTTT. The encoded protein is CASSLQNQPQHF. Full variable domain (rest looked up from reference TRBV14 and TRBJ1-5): EAGVTQFPSHSVIEKGQTVTLRCDPISGHDNLYWYRRVMGKEIKFLLHFVKESKQDESGMPNNRFLAERTGGTYSTLKVQPAELEDSGVYFCASSLQNQPQHFGDGTRLSIL.

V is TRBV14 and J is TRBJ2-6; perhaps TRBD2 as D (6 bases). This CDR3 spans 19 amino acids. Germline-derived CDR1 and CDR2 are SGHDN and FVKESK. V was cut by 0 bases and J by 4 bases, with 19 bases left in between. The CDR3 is CASSQDWATGEAGANVLTF. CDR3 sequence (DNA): TGTGCCAGCAGCCAAGATTGGGCGACGGGAGAGGCGGGGGCCAACGTCCTGACTTTC.

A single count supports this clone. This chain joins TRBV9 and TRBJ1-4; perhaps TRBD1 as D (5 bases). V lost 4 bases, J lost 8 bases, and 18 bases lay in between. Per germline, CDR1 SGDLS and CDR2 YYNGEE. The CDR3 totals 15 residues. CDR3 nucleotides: TGTGCCAGCAGCATCTTGGGGGGGTTTGGCGAAAAACTGTTTTTT. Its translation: CASSILGGFGEKLFF.

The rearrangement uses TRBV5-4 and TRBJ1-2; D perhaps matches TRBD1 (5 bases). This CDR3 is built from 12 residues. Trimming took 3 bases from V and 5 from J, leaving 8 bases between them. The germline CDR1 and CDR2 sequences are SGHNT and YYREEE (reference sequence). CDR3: CASSSGGYGYTF. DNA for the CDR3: TGTGCCAGCAGCTCGGGGGGTTATGGCTACACCTTC.

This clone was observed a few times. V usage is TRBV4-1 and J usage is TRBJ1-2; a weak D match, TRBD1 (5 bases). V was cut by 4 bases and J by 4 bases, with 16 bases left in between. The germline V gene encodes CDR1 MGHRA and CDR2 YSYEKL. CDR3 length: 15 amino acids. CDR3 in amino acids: CASSLEQASGYGYTF. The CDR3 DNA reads TGCGCCAGCAGCCTCGAACAGGCATCTGGCTATGGCTACACCTTC.

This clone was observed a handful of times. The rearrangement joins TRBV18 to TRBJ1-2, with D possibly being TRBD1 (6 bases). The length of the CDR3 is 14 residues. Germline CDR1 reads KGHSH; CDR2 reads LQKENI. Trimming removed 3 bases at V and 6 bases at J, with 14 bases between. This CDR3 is CASSPTQGVNGYTF. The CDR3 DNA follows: TGTGCCAGCTCACCCACACAGGGTGTGAATGGCTACACCTTC.

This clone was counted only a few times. This chain's CDR3 is CASEGATEKLFF. The CDR3 DNA reads as TGTGCCTCGGAGGGGGCGACTGAAAAACTGTTTTTT. The chain combines TRBV3-1 (or the pseudogene TRBV3-2) with TRBJ1-4; 7 bases map to TRBD1. CDR3 length: 12 amino acids. The V segment lost 11 bases and the J segment 7 bases; nucleotides outside the gene matches: 7. Germline CDR1 reads LGHDT; CDR2 reads YNNKEL (reference sequence).

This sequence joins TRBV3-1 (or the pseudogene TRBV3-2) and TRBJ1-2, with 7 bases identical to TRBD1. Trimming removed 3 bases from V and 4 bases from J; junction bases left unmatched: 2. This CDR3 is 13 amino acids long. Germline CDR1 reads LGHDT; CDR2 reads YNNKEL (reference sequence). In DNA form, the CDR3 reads TGTGCCAGCAGCCATGAGGGGGCCTATGGCTACACCTTC. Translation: CASSHEGAYGYTF.